One and the same sample provided the 7 T cell receptor beta chains below, sequenced in a study of CD8+CD57+ T cells in acquired aplastic anemia. Genomic DNA, the template, was used for profiling of the TCR beta VDJ and CDR3. TCRdb reanalysed the reads using MiXCR and keeps one entry per CDR3 protein. Here the sample spans 120,000 or so distinct CDR3 sequences, less than 50% being singletons. Selection for sequencing was limited to patients who had shown CD8+CD57+ cell expansion by flow cytometry. The sequencing sample was made of sorted CD4+, CD8+, or CD8+CD57+ T cells (not recorded which) from PBMCs. All receptors come from a human donor with aplastic anemia.

In this sample, this clonotype turned up once. The chain combines TRBV15 with TRBJ1-5, with 8 positions matching TRBD1. The CDR3 has 15 residues. The trim removed 0 bases at V and 7 bases at J, leaving 5 bases unmatched. Germline CDR1 is LNHNV and CDR2 is YYDKDF (reference sequence). Written as DNA, the CDR3 is TGTGCCACCAGCAGAGAGGACAGGGCAGGCCAGCCCCAGCATTTT. This gives the protein CATSREDRAGQPQHF.

The chain carries TRBV15 and TRBJ1-6; tentatively, D is TRBD1 (5 bases). Deletions cut 0 bases from V and 12 bases from J, with 6 bases between. The CDR3 is 12 amino acids. The germline V gene has CDR1 LNHNV and CDR2 YYDKDF (reference sequence). CDR3 loop: CATSRDGGPLHF. The CDR3 nucleotides are TGTGCCACCAGCAGAGATGGGGGACCCCTCCACTTT.

This clonotype is a singleton in its sample. The chain has TRBV5-6 and TRBJ2-7, with D uncertain. V was shortened by 3 bases and J by 6 bases, with 7 bases between the two germline ends. From germline, CDR1 is SGHDT and CDR2 YYEEEE. This CDR3 spans 11 amino acids. The CDR3 region is CASSYLCEQYF. In DNA form, the CDR3 reads TGTGCCAGCAGCTATCTTTGCGAGCAGTACTTC.

This clonotype has a handful of counts. CDR3 residues: CASSLAGRYEQYF. The CDR3 coding sequence is TGTGCCAGCAGCTTAGCTGGACGATACGAGCAGTACTTC. The chain carries TRBV7-2 and TRBJ2-7; no clear D gene. Trimming removed 0 bases at V and 4 bases at J, with 7 bases between. Germline loops: CDR1 SGHTA, CDR2 FQGNSA. The CDR3 extends over 13 amino acids.

This chain connects TRBV10-3 to TRBJ2-2; TRBD1 matches at 10 bases. The CDR3 extends over 15 amino acids. Per germline, CDR1 ENHRY and CDR2 SYGVKD. CDR3 coding DNA: TGTGTTATCAGCCGGGACAGGGGATCTCCCGGGGAGCTGTTTTTT. It codes for CVISRDRGSPGELFF.

The CDR3 protein is CASSRSTEAFF. In nucleotides, the CDR3 is TGTGCCAGCAGTCGCAGCACTGAAGCTTTCTTT. This chain uses TRBV12-3 or TRBV12-4 with TRBJ1-1; D is ambiguous. V lost 5 bases and J 4 bases, leaving 5 bases between the germline ends. This CDR3 has 11 residues.

Worth noting for this clonotype: A read error may be the cause here, since a much bigger clone is one base away. The CDR3, as DNA: TGTGCCAGCAGTCGTAAACTAGCGGGGGGGCGAGGCAATGAGCAGTTCTTC. Protein sequence: CASSRKLAGGRGNEQFF. The gene calls are TRBV6-1 and TRBJ2-1; 13 nucleotides align to TRBD2. This CDR3 has 17 residues. V gave up 5 bases and J gave up 6 bases; unmatched junction bases: 10. Germline V gene lookup returns CDR1 MNHNS and CDR2 SASEGT.